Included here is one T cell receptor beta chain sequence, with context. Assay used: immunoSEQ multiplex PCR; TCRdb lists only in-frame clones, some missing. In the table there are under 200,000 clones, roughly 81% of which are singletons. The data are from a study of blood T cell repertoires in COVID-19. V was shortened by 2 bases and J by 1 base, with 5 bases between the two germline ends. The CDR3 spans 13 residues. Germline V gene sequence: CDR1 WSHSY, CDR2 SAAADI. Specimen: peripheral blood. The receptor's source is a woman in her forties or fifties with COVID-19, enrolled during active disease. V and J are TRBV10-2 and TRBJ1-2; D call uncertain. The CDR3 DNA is TGCGCCAGCAGTGAGCCGTATAACTATGGCTACACCTTC. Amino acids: CASSEPYNYGYTF.